This TCR beta chain stems from a study of neurological immune-mediated disorders (dated by TCRdb to the late 2010s). Some background on the complete study: Peripheral blood TCR-beta repertoires from patients with HTLV-I-associated myelopathy (HAM/TSP), patients with multiple sclerosis, and healthy controls were compared in the study using UMI-based sequencing. Longitudinal samples, technical triplicates and paired sorted CD4+ and CD8+ T-cell subsets, alongside PBMC samples, were included among the roughly 98 TCR-beta libraries. The cohort comprised 68 subjects: roughly 15 HAM/TSP patients, 35 or so multiple sclerosis patients and 20 or so healthy controls. Results the study describes overall, beyond this receptor: TCR clonal expansion was highest in HAM/TSP patients and lowest in MS patients, with MS patients falling below even healthy controls. No identical CDR3 amino acid sequences were shared among expanded clones across subjects, suggesting private TCR-beta repertoires in all groups.

For unsorted PBMC libraries, 2 million PBMCs were used after storage in RNAlater at -80 degrees C until RNA extraction. PBMCs were separated from peripheral blood using Ficoll-Hypaque density gradient centrifugation and then cryopreserved in liquid nitrogen. Ten or more counts support this clonotype. The specificity of this receptor is unknown. One base away there is no much larger clone; base qualities are not given. The trim is 2 bases for V and 1 base for J, with a gap of 16 bases between the germline ends. CDR3 length: 17 amino acids, cysteine to phenylalanine. CDR3 DNA only is kept here, 51 bases in frame from base 1. For CDR1 and CDR2, the germline V gene lists SGHDT and YYEEEE. To synthesize cDNA, template-switch 5'RACE was performed with a primer carrying a 10-nucleotide random unique molecular identifier so that each TCR transcript was tagged. Every sequencing run yielded over 200 million TCR-beta sequences covering 15-18 subjects. The RNeasy kit was used to extract total RNA. The KAPA Real-time Library Amplification kit was used to amplify TCR-beta VDJ regions with primers targeting the TCR constant region and the 5'RACE anchor. Sample indexes and Illumina adaptors were added in a first PCR, after which library yield was increased in a second PCR. After Ampure bead purification, the TCR product of roughly 650 bp was size-selected on a 2% E-gel SizeSelection system. Before pooling, library quality was assessed on a Bioanalyzer, concentration was determined with Qubit, and library quantification was performed with the Kapa Library Quantification kit. An Illumina HiSeq 2500 was used to sequence the libraries paired-end at 2 x 150 bp. To increase sequence diversity, roughly 24-32% phiX was spiked into each library pool. As for how the authors treated the data: The quality-filtered reads were processed with the UMI-based MiGEC pipeline, whose error correction step removed more than 80% of the raw TCR sequences. VDJ genes were aligned to IMGT germline references, and clonotypes were defined by unique CDR3 amino acid sequence plus V-J genes. Clonal expansion, Shannon diversity and CDR3 relatedness (CalcPairwiseDistances, ClusterSamples) were evaluated with VDJtools, and phylogenetic trees were built with CLCbio workbench. Expanded clones were defined as having at least 8 unique UMIs, based on coefficient-of-variation modelling across technical triplicates. TCRdb itself trimmed the public reads at Q25 with fastp, ran MiXCR and retained productive beta chains. Entries are consolidated by CDR3 protein sequence, retaining the most common genes and DNA. V and J calls and clone size were set by TCRdb, not the authors. For this sample there are 35,000 or so distinct CDR3 sequences; approximately 14% appear just once. Roughly a quarter of the sample goes to the ten largest clones.

Input material: PBMCs. The receptor chain draws on TRBV5-6 and TRBJ1-5, with an unclear D gene assignment. The clonotype was recovered from a woman in her 50s with HTLV-1-associated myelopathy (HAM/TSP). The CDR3 here reads CASSFWVEGRSNQPQHF. The DNA reads as follows: TGTGCCAGCAGCTTTTGGGTGGAGGGTAGGAGCAATCAGCCCCAGCATTTT.